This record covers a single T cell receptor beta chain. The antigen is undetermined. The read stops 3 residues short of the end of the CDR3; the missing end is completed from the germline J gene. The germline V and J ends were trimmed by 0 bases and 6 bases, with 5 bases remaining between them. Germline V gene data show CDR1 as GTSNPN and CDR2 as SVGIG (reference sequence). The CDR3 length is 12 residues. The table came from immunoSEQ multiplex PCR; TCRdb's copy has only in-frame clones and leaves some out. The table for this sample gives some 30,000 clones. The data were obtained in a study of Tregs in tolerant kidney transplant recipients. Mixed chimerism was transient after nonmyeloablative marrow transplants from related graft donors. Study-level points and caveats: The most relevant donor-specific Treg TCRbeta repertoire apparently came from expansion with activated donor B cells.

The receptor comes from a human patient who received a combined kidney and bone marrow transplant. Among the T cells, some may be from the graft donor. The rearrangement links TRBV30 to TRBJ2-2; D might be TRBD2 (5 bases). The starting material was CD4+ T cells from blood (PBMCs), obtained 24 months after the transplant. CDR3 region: CAWSVLAGELFF. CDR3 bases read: TGTGCCTGGAGTGTACTAGCCGGGGAG.